The rows below give T cell receptor beta chains drawn from one sample of a study of blood T cells in healthy people across ages. One entry per CDR3 protein results from TCRdb running MiXCR on the 5' RACE reads. The data show 1.5 million to 2 million distinct CDR3 sequences, 39% seen once. The source material was blood. The receptors were sampled from a human donor in good health. Both conserved end residues are part of each CDR3. A D gene is named only where the DNA matches it firmly. Expanded clones get a size class; other rows say once, few or many, or leave the size out.

J | size | V | D | length | CDR3 | DNA
TRBJ2-5 | few | TRBV7-2 | TRBD1 | 13 | CASSWDSMETQYF | TGTGCCAGCAGCTGGGACAGTATGGAGACCCAGTACTTC
TRBJ1-6 | NA | TRBV12-3/TRBV12-4 | NA | 14 | CASSLAGRSSPLHF | TGTGCCAGCAGTTTAGCAGGTCGCAGTTCACCCCTCCACTTT
TRBJ2-7 | few | TRBV30 | TRBD1 | 12 | CAWSTTGVEQYF | TGTGCCTGGAGTACGACAGGGGTCGAGCAGTACTTC
TRBJ1-2 | NA | TRBV3-1 | TRBD1 | 13 | CASVRGEGYGYTF | TGTGCCAGCGTCAGGGGGGAGGGCTATGGCTACACCTTC
TRBJ1-5 | NA | TRBV6-2/TRBV6-3 | NA | 17 | CASSYNPTGIVNQPQHF | TGTGCCAGCAGTTACAACCCCACAGGAATTGTCAATCAGCCCCAGCATTTT
TRBJ2-3 | few | TRBV6-1 | NA | 13 | CASSTFFTDTQYF | TGTGCCAGCAGCACCTTCTTCACAGATACGCAGTATTTT
TRBJ1-2 | NA | TRBV6-6 | NA | 14 | CASSYPDSLDGYTF | TGTGCCAGCAGTTACCCGGACAGCCTAGATGGCTACACCTTC
TRBJ2-1 | NA | TRBV19 | NA | 14 | CASSSGEGYNEQFF | TGTGCCAGTAGTAGTGGGGAAGGGTACAATGAGCAGTTCTTC
TRBJ2-7 | few | TRBV29-1 | NA | 13 | CSAGTDLLYEQYF | TGCAGCGCCGGGACCGACCTGCTCTACGAGCAGTACTTC
TRBJ2-7 | NA | TRBV20-1 | TRBD2 | 14 | CSASGGPVPYEQYF | TGCAGCGCTAGCGGGGGGCCGGTCCCCTACGAGCAGTACTTC
TRBJ1-2 | NA | TRBV4-3 | TRBD1 | 17 | CASSQDIWDSHNYGYTF | TGCGCCAGCAGCCAAGATATTTGGGACAGTCATAACTATGGCTACACCTTC
TRBJ2-3 | once | TRBV12-3/TRBV12-4 | TRBD1 | 15 | CASNTDRGRSDTQYF | TGTGCCAGCAACACGGACAGGGGGCGCAGCGATACGCAGTATTTT
TRBJ1-1 | NA | TRBV5-5 | TRBD1 | 15 | CASSFSHRGLTEAFF | TGTGCCAGCAGCTTTAGTCACAGGGGGCTCACTGAAGCTTTCTTT
TRBJ2-3 | once | TRBV20-1 | NA | 15 | CSARRDGRSTDTQYF | TGCAGTGCTAGAAGGGACGGAAGGAGCACAGATACGCAGTATTTT
TRBJ2-1 | few | TRBV20-1 | NA | 13 | CSFQGRVLNEQFF | TGCAGTTTCCAAGGGCGGGTTCTGAATGAGCAGTTCTTC
TRBJ2-3 | few | TRBV6-2/TRBV6-3 | TRBD2 | 15 | CASSGTSGVTDTQYF | TGTGCCAGCAGTGGGACTAGCGGAGTCACAGATACGCAGTATTTT
TRBJ2-7 | NA | TRBV13 | NA | 14 | CASSSIASSDEQYF | TGTGCCAGCAGCTCCATCGCCAGCAGCGACGAGCAGTACTTC
TRBJ2-4 | NA | TRBV3-1 | TRBD1 | 14 | CASNSGTVLRREYF | TGTGCCAGCAACTCAGGGACAGTCCTCCGGAGAGAGTACTTC
TRBJ2-1 | NA | TRBV20-1 | NA | 14 | CSARGGAGVYEQFF | TGCAGTGCTAGAGGGGGCGCGGGTGTCTATGAGCAGTTCTTC
TRBJ2-1 | few | TRBV25-1 | TRBD2 | 16 | CASSRTSGGIYNEQFF | TGTGCCAGCAGCCGGACTAGCGGGGGGATCTACAATGAGCAGTTCTTC
TRBJ1-2 | few | TRBV20-1 | NA | 10 | CSAAGNGYTF | TGCAGTGCTGCAGGGAATGGCTACACCTTC
TRBJ2-1 | NA | TRBV12-3/TRBV12-4 | NA | 15 | CASSMGTGRHNEQFF | TGTGCCAGCAGCATGGGGACTGGAAGACACAATGAGCAGTTCTTC
TRBJ2-7 | NA | TRBV28 | NA | 15 | CASSPTDAGSYEQYF | TGTGCCAGCAGTCCGACAGACGCGGGCTCCTACGAGCAGTACTTC
TRBJ2-3 | many | TRBV12-3/TRBV12-4 | NA | 15 | CASSLVRGGTDTQYF | TGTGCCAGCAGTTTGGTGCGGGGAGGCACAGATACGCAGTATTTT
TRBJ1-6 | NA | TRBV3-1 | NA | 15 | CASSPREGRMSPLHF | TGTGCCAGCAGCCCCCGGGAGGGTAGGATGTCACCCCTCCACTTT
TRBJ2-3 | NA | TRBV5-1 | NA | 15 | CASSLEGVGTDTQYF | TGCGCCAGCAGCTTAGAAGGAGTGGGCACAGATACGCAGTATTTT
TRBJ1-2 | NA | TRBV18 | TRBD1 | 13 | CASSGDSGYGYTF | TGTGCCAGCTCGGGGGACAGCGGGTATGGCTACACCTTC
TRBJ2-7 | few | TRBV4-1 | TRBD1 | 15 | CASSQEWFGTVEQYF | TGCGCCAGCAGCCAAGAGTGGTTCGGGACAGTCGAGCAGTACTTC
TRBJ2-3 | few | TRBV4-3 | NA | 16 | CASSQDWRTSTDTQYF | TGCGCCAGCAGCCAAGATTGGAGGACTAGCACAGATACGCAGTATTTT
TRBJ2-3 | NA | TRBV20-1 | NA | 11 | CSARGRDTQYF | TGCAGTGCTAGAGGCAGAGATACGCAGTATTTT
TRBJ2-1 | NA | TRBV14 | NA | 15 | CASSSYRRKENEQFF | TGTGCCAGCAGCTCCTACCGCAGGAAAGAGAATGAGCAGTTCTTC